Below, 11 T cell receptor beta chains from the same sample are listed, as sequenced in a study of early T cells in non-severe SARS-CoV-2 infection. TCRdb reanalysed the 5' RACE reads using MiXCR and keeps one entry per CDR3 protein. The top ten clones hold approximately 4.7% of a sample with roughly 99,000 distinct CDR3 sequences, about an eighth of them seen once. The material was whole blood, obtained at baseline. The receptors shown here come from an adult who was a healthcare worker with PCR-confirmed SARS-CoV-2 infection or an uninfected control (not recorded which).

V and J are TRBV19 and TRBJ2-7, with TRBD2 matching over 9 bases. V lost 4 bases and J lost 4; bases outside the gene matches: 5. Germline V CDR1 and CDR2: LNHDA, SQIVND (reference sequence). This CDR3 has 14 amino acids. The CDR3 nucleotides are TGTGCCAGTAGTAGAAGGCGGGAGGGGTACGAGCAGTACTTC. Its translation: CASSRRREGYEQYF. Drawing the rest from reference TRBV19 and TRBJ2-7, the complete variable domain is DGGITQSPKYLFRKEGQNVTLSCEQNLNHDAMYWYRQDPGQGLRLIYYSQIVNDFQKGDIAEGYSVSREKKESFPLTVTSAQKNPTAFYLCASSRRREGYEQYFGPGTRLTVT.

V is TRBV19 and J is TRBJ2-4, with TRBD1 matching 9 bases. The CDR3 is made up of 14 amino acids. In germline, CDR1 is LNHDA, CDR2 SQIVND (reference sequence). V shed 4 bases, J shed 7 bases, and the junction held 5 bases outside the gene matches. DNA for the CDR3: TGTGCCAGTAGTACTACAGGGGGCGCGAACATTCAGTACTTC. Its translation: CASSTTGGANIQYF.

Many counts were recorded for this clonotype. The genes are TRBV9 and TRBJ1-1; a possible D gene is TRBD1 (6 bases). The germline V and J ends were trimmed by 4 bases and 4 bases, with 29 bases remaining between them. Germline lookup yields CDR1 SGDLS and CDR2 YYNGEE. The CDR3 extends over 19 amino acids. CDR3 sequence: CASSPRFDLGGPGGTEAFF. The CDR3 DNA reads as TGTGCCAGCAGCCCCCGTTTCGACTTGGGGGGGCCTGGGGGCACTGAAGCTTTCTTT.

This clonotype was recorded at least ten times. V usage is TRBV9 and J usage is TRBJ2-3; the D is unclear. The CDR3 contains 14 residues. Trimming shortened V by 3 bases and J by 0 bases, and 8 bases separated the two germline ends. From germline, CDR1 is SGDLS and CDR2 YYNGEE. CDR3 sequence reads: CASSAAQSTDTQYF. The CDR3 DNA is TGTGCCAGCAGCGCGGCGCAAAGCACAGATACGCAGTATTTT.

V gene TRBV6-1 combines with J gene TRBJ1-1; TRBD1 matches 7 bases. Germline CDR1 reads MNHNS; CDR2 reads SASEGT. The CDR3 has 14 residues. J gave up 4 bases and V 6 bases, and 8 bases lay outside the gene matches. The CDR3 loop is CASRIGQEVTEAFF. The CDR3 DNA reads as TGTGCCAGCAGGATAGGACAGGAGGTCACTGAAGCTTTCTTT.

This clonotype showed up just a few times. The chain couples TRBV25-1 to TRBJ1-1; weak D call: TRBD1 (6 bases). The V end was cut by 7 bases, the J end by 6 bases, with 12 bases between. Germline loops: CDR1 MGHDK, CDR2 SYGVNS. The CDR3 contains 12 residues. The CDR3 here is CASTQGAAEAFF. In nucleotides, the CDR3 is TGTGCCAGCACACAGGGAGCGGCTGAAGCTTTCTTT.

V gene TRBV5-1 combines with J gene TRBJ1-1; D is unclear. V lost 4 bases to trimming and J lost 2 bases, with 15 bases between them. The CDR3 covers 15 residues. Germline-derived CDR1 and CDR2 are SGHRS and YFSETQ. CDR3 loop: CASSLRSFPNTEAFF. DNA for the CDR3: TGCGCCAGCAGCCTGAGGTCTTTTCCTAACACTGAAGCTTTCTTT.

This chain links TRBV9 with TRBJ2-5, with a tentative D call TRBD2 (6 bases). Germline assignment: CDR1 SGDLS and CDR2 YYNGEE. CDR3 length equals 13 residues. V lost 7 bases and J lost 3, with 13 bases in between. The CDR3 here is CASDSGGEETQYF. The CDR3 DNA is TGTGCCAGCGATTCCGGAGGGGAAGAGACCCAGTACTTC. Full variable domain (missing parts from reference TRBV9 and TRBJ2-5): DSGVTQTPKHLITATGQRVTLRCSPRSGDLSVYWYQQSLDQGLQFLIQYYNGEERAKGNILERFSAQQFPDLHSELNLSSLELGDSALYFCASDSGGEETQYFGPGTRLLVL.

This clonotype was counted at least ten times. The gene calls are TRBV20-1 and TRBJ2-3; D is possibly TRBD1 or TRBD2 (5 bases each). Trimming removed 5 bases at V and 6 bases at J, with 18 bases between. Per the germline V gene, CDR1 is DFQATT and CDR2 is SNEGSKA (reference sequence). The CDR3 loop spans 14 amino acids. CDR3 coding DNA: TGCAGTGCTCCCCGGGACCCTTCCGAGGATACGCAGTATTTT. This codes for CSAPRDPSEDTQYF.

CDR3 in DNA: TGCAGCGTTGCGACCCTTAGCCCCTACGAGCAGTACTTC. Translating it yields CSVATLSPYEQYF. J is TRBJ2-7 and V is TRBV29-1; no reliable D call. Deletions cut 4 bases from V and 2 bases from J, with 12 bases between. Looked up from germline, CDR1 is SQVTM and CDR2 is ANQGSEA. The CDR3 length is 13 residues.

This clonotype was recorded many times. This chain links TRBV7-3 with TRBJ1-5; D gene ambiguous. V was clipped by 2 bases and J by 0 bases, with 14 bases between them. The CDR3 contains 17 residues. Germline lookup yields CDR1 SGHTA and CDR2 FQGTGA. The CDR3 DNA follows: TGTGCCAGCAGCTTAGTAGGAGCCCCTCATAGCAATCAGCCCCAGCATTTT. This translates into CASSLVGAPHSNQPQHF.